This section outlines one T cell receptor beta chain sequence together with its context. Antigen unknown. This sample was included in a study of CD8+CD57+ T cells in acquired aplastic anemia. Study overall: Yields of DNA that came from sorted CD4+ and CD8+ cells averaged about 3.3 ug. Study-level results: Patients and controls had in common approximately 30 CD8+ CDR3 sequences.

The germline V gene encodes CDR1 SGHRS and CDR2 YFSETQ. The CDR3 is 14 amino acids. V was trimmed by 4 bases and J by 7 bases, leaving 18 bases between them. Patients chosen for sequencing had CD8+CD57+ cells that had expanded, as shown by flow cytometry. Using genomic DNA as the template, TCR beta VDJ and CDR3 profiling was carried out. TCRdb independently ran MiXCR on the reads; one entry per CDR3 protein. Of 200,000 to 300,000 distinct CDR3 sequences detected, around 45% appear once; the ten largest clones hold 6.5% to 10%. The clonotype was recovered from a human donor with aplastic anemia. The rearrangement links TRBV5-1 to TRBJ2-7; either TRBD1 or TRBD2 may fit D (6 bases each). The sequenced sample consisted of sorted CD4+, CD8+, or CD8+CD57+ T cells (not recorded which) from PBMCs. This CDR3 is CASSEGTRAGEQYF. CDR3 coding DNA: TGCGCCAGCAGCGAAGGGACACGTGCGGGAGAGCAGTACTTC. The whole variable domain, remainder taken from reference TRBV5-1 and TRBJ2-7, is KAGVTQTPRYLIKTRGQQVTLSCSPISGHRSVSWYQQTPGQGLQFLFEYFSETQRNKGNFPGRFSGRQFSNSRSEMNVSTLELGDSALYLCASSEGTRAGEQYFGPGTRLTVT.